In its sample, the clone carrying this T cell receptor beta chain was seen once. This entry belongs to a study of blood T cell repertoires in COVID-19. About the study: The United States, Italy and Spain supplied acute and convalescent COVID-19 samples. PBMCs, B-cell-depleted T cells, or T cells were the source of the cDNA or gDNA that made up the material.

Original methodology: Reference gene primer amplification gave estimated nucleated cell counts. Method: immunoSEQ multiplex PCR; TCRdb's copy keeps in-frame clones and lacks some. V and J calls and clone size are given by that table; D and trimming were obtained from the DNA. Among roughly 200,000 clones listed, under 90% were seen once. During active infection, Seattle patients enrolled and were then monitored through disease. J lost 4 bases, V lost 6 bases, and 2 bases had no gene match. Germline V lookup: CDR1 MNHNY, CDR2 SVGAGI (reference sequence). The CDR3 is 13 residues long. The genes are TRBV6-6 and TRBJ1-3; TRBD1 aligns across 8 bases. The receptor's source is a person aged 70 to 79 with COVID-19, enrolled during active disease. The sequenced material came from peripheral blood. CDR3 protein: CASSRGPGNTIYF. The CDR3, as DNA: TGTGCCAGCAGCAGGGGGCCCGGAAACACCATATATTTT.